The entry that follows covers one T cell receptor (beta chain) sequence. Antigen: not known. The data were taken from a study of breast tumors, draining lymph nodes, adjacent tissues. Regarding the study as a whole: Tumor TCR diversity was below lymph nodes but above nontumor tissue. Tumor T cell lymph node origin was a supported hypothesis, not proven. The data were judged consistent with most tumor T cells coming from lymph node and expanding in tumor.

Each CDR3 protein is one row after TCRdb ran MiXCR on the multiplex PCR reads. The sample includes around 70,000 distinct CDR3 sequences, approximately 47% of them seen just once. V dropped 1 base and J dropped 4 bases, with 13 bases sitting between them. From germline, CDR1 is MNHEY and CDR2 SMNVEV (reference sequence). The CDR3 length is 15 residues. The J gene is TRBJ2-5, the V gene TRBV27, with D maybe TRBD2 (6 bases). The TCR comes from a female donor with breast cancer. Some clones in this sample may be carry-over from other donors' samples. The sequencing input was breast tumor tissue. The CDR3 loop reads CASSLWGVRGETQYF. The CDR3, as DNA: TGTGCCAGCAGTTTATGGGGGGTGAGGGGAGAGACCCAGTACTTC.